This TCR beta chain was identified during a study of blood T cell repertoires in COVID-19. Study details: PBMCs, B-cell-depleted T cells, or T cells were the source of the cDNA or gDNA that made up the material.

Remarks on this clone: Other DNA sequences in the sample encode the same CDR3.

V dropped 3 bases and J dropped 2 bases, with 8 bases sitting between them. Germline V lookup: CDR1 MDHEN, CDR2 SYDVKM. This CDR3 is built from 13 residues. Authors' methods: Estimates of nucleated cell counts were drawn from the amplification of reference gene primers. The table came from immunoSEQ multiplex PCR; TCRdb's copy has only in-frame clones and leaves some out. That table is the source of V, J and clone size, and D and trimming were worked out from the DNA. The sample contains under 400,000 clones, around 87% of which appear only once. The TCR sequence derives from a woman between 25 and 40 years old with COVID-19, enrolled during active disease. Sequenced material: peripheral blood. The chain carries TRBV28 and TRBJ2-7, with D unclear. CDR3 amino acids: CASSLGGPYEQYF. Written as DNA, the CDR3 is TGTGCCAGCAGTTTGGGTGGGCCCTACGAGCAGTACTTC.